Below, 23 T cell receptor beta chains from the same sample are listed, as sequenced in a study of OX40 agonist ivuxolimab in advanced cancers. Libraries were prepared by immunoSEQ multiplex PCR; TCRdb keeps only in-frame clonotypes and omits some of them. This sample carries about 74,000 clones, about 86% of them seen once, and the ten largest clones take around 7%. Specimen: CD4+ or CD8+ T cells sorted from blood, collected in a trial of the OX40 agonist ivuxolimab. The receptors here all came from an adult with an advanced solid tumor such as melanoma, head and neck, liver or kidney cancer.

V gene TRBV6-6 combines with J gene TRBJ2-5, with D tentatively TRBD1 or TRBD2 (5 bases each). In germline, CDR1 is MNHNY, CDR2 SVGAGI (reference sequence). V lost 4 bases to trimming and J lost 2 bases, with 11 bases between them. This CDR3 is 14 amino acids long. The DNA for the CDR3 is TGTGCCAGCAGTTTGCCCGGGGCGCAAGAGACCCAGTACTTC. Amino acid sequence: CASSLPGAQETQYF.

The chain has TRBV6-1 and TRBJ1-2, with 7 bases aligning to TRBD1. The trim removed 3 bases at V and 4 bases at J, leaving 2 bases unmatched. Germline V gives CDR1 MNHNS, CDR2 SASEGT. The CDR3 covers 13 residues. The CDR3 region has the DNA TGTGCCAGCAGTGATACAGGGGCCTATGGCTACACCTTC. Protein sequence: CASSDTGAYGYTF.

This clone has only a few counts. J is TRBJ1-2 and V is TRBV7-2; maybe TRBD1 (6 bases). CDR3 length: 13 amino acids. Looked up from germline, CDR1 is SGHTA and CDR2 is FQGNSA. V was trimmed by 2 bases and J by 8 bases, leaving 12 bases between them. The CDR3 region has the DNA TGTGCCAGCAGCTTACTGGGGGCAGGGGGCTACACCTTC. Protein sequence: CASSLLGAGGYTF.

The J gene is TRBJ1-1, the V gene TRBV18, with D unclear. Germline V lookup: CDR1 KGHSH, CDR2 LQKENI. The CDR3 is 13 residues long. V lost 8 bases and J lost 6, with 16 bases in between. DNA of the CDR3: TGTGCCAGCGACACCCTCACCGGTCCTGAAGCTTTCTTT. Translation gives CASDTLTGPEAFF.

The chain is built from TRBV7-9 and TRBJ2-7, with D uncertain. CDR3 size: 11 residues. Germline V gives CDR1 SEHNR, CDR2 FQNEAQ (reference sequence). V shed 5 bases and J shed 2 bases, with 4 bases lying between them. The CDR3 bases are TGTGCCAGCAGCGAAGCCTACGAGCAGTACTTC. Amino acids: CASSEAYEQYF.

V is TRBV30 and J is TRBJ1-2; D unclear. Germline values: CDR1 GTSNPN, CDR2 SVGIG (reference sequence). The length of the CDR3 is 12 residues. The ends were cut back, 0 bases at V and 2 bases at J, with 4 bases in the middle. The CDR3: CAWSVTNYGYTF. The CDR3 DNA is TGTGCCTGGAGTGTCACCAACTATGGCTACACCTTC.

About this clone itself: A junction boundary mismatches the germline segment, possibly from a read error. The CDR3, as DNA: TGTGCCGGCAGCGTAGAATTTGTTCAGGAGACCCAGTACTTC. Its protein is CAGSVEFVQETQYF. The V gene is TRBV9, the J gene TRBJ2-5; no clear D gene. Germline lookup yields CDR1 SGDLS and CDR2 YYNGEE. This CDR3 has 14 residues.

The DNA for the CDR3 is TGTGCCAGCAGCTTAAAACGCGGTGGGACAAAGAGGGAGACCCAGTACTTC. Translated, it gives CASSLKRGGTKRETQYF. The rearrangement uses TRBV7-9 and TRBJ2-5; tentative D call: TRBD1 (6 bases). The V and J ends lost 2 bases and 5 bases respectively, with 21 bases between them. The CDR3 runs to 17 residues. CDR1 SEHNR and CDR2 FQNEAQ come from the germline V gene (reference sequence).

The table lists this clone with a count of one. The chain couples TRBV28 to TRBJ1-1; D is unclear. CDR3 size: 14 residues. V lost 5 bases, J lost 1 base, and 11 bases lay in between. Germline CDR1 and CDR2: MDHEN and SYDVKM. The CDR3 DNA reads TGTGCCAGCAGTGGACCCGACACGAACACTGAAGCTTTCTTT. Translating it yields CASSGPDTNTEAFF.

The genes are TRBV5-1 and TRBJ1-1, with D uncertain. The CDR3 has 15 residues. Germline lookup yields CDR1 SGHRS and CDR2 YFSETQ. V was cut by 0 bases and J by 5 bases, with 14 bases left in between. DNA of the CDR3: TGCGCCAGCAGCTTGGTTGGGGTTGGGGAAACTGAAGCTTTCTTT. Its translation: CASSLVGVGETEAFF.

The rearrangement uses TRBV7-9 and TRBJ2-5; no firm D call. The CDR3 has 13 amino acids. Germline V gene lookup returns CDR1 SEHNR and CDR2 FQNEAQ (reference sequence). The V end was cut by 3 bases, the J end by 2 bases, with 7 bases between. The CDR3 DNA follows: TGTGCCAGCAGCTTGGGCGGACAAGAGACCCAGTACTTC. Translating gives CASSLGGQETQYF. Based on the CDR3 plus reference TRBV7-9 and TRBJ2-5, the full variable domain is DTGVSQNPRHKITKRGQNVTFRCDPISEHNRLYWYRQTLGQGPEFLTYFQNEAQLEKSRLLSDRFSAERPKGSFSTLEIQRTEQGDSAMYLCASSLGGQETQYFGPGTRLLVL.

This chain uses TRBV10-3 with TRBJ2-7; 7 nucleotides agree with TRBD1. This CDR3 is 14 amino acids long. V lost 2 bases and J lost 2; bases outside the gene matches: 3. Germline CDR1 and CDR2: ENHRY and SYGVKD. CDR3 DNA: TGTGCCATCAGTGAGGGGGGACAGCCCTACGAGCAGTACGTC. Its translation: CAISEGGQPYEQYV.

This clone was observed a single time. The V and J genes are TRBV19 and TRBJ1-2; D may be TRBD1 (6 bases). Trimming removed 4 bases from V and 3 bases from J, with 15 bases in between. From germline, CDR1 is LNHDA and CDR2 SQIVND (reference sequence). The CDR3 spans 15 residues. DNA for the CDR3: TGTGCCAGTAGTAGGTCGGGGGGGGCGTACTATGGCTACACCTTC. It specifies CASSRSGGAYYGYTF. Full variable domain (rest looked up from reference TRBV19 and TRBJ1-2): DGGITQSPKYLFRKEGQNVTLSCEQNLNHDAMYWYRQDPGQGLRLIYYSQIVNDFQKGDIAEGYSVSREKKESFPLTVTSAQKNPTAFYLCASSRSGGAYYGYTFGSGTRLTVV.

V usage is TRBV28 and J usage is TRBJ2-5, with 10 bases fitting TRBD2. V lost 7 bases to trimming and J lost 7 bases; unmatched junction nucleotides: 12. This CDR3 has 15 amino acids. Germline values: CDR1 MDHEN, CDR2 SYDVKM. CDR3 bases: TGTGCCAGCACCAAAGGGGGAGCGGGAGGGGGGACCCAGTACTTC. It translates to CASTKGGAGGGTQYF. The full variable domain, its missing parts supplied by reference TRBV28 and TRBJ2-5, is DVKVTQSSRYLVKRTGEKVFLECVQDMDHENMFWYRQDPGLGLRLIYFSYDVKMKEKGDIPEGYSVSREKKERFSLILESASTNQTSMYLCASTKGGAGGGTQYFGPGTRLLVL.

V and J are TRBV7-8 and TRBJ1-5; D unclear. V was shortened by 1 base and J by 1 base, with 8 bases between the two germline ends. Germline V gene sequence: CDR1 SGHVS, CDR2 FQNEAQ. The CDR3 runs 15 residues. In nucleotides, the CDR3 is TGTGCCAGCAGCTTAGTGGGGTCGAGCAATCAGCCCCAGCATTTT. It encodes CASSLVGSSNQPQHF.

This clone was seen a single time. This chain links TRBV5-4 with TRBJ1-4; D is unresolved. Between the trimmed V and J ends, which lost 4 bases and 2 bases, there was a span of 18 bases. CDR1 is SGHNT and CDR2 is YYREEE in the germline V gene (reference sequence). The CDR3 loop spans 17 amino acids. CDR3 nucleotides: TGTGCCAGCAGCCTGGAGAAGGAGGGAGCCACTAATGAAAAACTGTTTTTT. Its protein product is CASSLEKEGATNEKLFF. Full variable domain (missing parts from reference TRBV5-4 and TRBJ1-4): ETGVTQSPTHLIKTRGQQVTLRCSSQSGHNTVSWYQQALGQGPQFIFQYYREEENGRGNFPPRFSGLQFPNYSSELNVNALELDDSALYLCASSLEKEGATNEKLFFGSGTQLSVL.

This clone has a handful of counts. CDR3 coding DNA: TGTGCCAGCAGTAGAGAGGGGTCCTACGAGCAGTACTTC. Translation: CASSREGSYEQYF. The chain links TRBV27 to TRBJ2-7; D tentatively reads TRBD1 or TRBD2 (5 bases each). The germline V and J ends were trimmed by 5 bases and 1 base, with 9 bases remaining between them. CDR1 MNHEY and CDR2 SMNVEV come from the germline V gene (reference sequence). The CDR3 has 13 residues.

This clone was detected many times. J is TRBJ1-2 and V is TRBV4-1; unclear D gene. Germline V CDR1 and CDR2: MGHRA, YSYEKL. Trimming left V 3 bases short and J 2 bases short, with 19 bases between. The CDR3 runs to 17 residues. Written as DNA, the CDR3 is TGCGCCAGCAGCCACGATTGGGGTCCGGGGTTGAACTATGGCTACACCTTC. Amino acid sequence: CASSHDWGPGLNYGYTF.

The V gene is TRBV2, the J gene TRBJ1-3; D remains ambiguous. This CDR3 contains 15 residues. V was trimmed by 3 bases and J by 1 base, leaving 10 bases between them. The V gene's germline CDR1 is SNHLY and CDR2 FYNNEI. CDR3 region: CASSEASGSGNTIYF. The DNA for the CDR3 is TGTGCCAGCAGTGAGGCGTCGGGGTCTGGAAACACCATATATTTT.

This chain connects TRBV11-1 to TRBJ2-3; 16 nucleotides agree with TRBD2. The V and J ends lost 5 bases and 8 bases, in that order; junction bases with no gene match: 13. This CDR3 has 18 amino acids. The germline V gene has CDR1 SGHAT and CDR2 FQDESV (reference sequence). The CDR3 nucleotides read TGTGCCAGCAGCCCGGGACTAGCGGGAGGGGGGGCTGATGGTACGCAGTATTTT. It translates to CASSPGLAGGGADGTQYF.

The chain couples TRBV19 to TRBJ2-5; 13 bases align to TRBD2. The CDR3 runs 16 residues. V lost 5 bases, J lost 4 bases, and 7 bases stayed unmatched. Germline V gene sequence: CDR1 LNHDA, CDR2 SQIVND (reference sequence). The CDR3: CASSPTSGGAPETQYF. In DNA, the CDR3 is TGTGCCAGTAGTCCTACTAGCGGGGGGGCCCCAGAGACCCAGTACTTC.

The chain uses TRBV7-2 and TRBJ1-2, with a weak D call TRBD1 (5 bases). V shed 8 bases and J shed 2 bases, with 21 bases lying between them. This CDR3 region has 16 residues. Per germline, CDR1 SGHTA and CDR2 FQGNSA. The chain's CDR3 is CASHTGRGTGNYGYTF. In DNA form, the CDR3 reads TGTGCCAGCCACACCGGGCGGGGGACTGGGAACTATGGCTACACCTTC.

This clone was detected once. CDR3 bases: TGTGCCAGCAGCTTAGCGCAGGGGGGATACAATGAGCAGTTCTTC. Encoded protein: CASSLAQGGYNEQFF. The rearrangement joins TRBV7-6 to TRBJ2-1, with D possibly TRBD1 on 7 matching bases. The germline V gene has CDR1 SGHVS and CDR2 FNYEAQ. This CDR3 has 15 residues. The germline V and J ends were trimmed by 0 bases and 4 bases, with 10 bases remaining between them.